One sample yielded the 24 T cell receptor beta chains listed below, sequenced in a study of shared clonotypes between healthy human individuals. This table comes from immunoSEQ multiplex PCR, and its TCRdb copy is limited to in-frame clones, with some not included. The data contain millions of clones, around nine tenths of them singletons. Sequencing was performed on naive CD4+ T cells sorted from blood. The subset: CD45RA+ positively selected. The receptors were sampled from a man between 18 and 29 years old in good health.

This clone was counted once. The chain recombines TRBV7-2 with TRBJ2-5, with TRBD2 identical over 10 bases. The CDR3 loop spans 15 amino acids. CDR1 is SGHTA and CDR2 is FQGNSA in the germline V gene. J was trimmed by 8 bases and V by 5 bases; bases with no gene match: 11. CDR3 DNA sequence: TGTGCCAGCAGCCCCGGACTAGCGGAAGTTGGAACCCAGTACTTC. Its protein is CASSPGLAEVGTQYF.

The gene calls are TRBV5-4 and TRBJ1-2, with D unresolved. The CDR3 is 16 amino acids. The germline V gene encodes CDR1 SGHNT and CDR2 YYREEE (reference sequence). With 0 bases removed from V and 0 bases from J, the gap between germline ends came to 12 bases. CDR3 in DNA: TGTGCCAGCAGCTTGGCGGGAGGCCCTCCTAACTATGGCTACACCTTC. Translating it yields CASSLAGGPPNYGYTF.

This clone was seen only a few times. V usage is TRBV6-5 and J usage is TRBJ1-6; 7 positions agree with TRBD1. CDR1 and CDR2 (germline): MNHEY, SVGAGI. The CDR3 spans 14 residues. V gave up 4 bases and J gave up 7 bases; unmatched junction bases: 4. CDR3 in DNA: TGTGCCAGCAGTTCGGGACAGACAAATTCACCCCTCCACTTT. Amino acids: CASSSGQTNSPLHF.

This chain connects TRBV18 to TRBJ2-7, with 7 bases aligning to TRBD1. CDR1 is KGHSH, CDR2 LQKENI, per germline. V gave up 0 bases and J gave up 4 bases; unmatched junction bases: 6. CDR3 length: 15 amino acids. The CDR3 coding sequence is TGTGCCAGCTCACCACCCGGGACAGTTTCTTACGAGCAGTACTTC. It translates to CASSPPGTVSYEQYF. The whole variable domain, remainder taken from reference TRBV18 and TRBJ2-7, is NAGVMQNPRHLVRRRGQEARLRCSPMKGHSHVYWYRQLPEEGLKFMVYLQKENIIDESGMPKERFSAEFPKEGPSILRIQQVVRGDSAAYFCASSPPGTVSYEQYFGPGTRLTVT.

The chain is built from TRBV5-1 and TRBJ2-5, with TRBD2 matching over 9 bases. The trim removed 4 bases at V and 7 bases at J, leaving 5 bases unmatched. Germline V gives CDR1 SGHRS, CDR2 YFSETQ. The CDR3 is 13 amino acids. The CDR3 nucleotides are TGCGCCAGCAGCGTAGCGGGAGCCGCGACCCAGTACTTC. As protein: CASSVAGAATQYF.

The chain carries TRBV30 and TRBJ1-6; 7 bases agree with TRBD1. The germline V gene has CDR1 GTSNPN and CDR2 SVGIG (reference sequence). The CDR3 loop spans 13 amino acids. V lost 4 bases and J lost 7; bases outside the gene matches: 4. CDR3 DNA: TGTGCCTGGACCCGACAGGGAAATTCACCCCTCCACTTT. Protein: CAWTRQGNSPLHF.

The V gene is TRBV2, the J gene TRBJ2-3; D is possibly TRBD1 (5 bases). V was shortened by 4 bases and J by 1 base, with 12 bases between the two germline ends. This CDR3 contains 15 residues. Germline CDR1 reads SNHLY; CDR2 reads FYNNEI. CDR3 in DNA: TGTGCCAGCAGTGTCAGGGTTACCGGCACAGATACGCAGTATTTT. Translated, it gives CASSVRVTGTDTQYF.

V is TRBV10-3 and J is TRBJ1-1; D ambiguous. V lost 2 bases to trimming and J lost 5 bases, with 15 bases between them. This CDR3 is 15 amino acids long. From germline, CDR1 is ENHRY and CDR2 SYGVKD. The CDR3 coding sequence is TGTGCCATCAGTGAGAGTCGAGGGTGGAGGACTGAAGCTTTCTTT. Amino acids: CAISESRGWRTEAFF.

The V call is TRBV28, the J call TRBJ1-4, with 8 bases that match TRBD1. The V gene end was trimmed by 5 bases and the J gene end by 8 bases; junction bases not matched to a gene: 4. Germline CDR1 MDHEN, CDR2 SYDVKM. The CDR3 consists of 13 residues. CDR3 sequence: CASSRTGREKLFF. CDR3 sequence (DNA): TGTGCCAGCAGTCGGACAGGGCGGGAAAAACTGTTTTTT. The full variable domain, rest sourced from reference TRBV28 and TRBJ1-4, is DVKVTQSSRYLVKRTGEKVFLECVQDMDHENMFWYRQDPGLGLRLIYFSYDVKMKEKGDIPEGYSVSREKKERFSLILESASTNQTSMYLCASSRTGREKLFFGSGTQLSVL.

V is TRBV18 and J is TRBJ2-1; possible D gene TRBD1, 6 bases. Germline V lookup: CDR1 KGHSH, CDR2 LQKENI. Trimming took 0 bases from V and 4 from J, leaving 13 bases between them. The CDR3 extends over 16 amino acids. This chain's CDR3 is CASSPPLQGSYNEQFF. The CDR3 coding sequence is TGTGCCAGCTCACCACCTTTGCAGGGGTCTTACAATGAGCAGTTCTTC.

CDR3 sequence (DNA): TGTGCCAGCAGCGCCTCAGGGGTTAACTATGGCTACACCTTC. Its protein is CASSASGVNYGYTF. The rearrangement links TRBV9 to TRBJ1-2, with D maybe TRBD1 (6 bases). The CDR3 is 14 amino acids. Germline CDR1 is SGDLS and CDR2 is YYNGEE. Trimming cost V 3 bases and J 1 base, with 10 bases left between them.

CDR3 sequence: CAISGDTYNEQFF. The CDR3, as DNA: TGTGCCATCAGTGGGGACACCTACAATGAGCAGTTCTTC. The chain joins TRBV10-3 to TRBJ2-1; D may be TRBD1 (6 bases). This CDR3 has 13 amino acids. The V and J ends lost 4 bases and 2 bases respectively, with 6 bases between them. CDR1 and CDR2 from the germline V gene are ENHRY and SYGVKD.

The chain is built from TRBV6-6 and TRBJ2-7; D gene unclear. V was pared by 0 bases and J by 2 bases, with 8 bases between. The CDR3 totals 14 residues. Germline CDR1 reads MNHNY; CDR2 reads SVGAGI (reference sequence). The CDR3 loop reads CASSYSVKTYEQYF. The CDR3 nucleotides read TGTGCCAGCAGTTACTCGGTCAAGACCTACGAGCAGTACTTC.

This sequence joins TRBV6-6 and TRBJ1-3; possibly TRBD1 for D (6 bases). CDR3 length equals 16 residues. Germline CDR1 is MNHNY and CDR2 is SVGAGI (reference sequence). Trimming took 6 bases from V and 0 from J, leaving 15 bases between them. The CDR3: CASSQQGLRSGNTIYF. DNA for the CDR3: TGTGCCAGCAGCCAACAGGGCCTCCGCTCTGGAAACACCATATATTTT.

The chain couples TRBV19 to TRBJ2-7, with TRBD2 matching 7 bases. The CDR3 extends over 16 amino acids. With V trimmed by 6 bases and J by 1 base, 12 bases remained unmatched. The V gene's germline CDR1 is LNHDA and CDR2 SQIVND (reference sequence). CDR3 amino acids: CASSWVGGSRSYEQYF. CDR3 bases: TGTGCCAGTAGCTGGGTCGGGGGGAGTAGGTCCTACGAGCAGTACTTC.

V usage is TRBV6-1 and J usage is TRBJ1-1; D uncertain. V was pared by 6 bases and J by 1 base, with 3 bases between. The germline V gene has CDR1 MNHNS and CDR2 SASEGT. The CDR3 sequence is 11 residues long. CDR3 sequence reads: CASRENTEAFF. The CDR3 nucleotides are TGTGCCAGCAGGGAGAACACTGAAGCTTTCTTT.

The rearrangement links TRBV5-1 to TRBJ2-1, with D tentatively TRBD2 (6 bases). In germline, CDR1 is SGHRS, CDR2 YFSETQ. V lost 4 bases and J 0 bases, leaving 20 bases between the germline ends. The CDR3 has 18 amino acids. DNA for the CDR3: TGCGCCAGCAGCAGGACTACCGCGGGACGGAGCTCCTACAATGAGCAGTTCTTC. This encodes CASSRTTAGRSSYNEQFF. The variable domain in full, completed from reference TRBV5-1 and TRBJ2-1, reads KAGVTQTPRYLIKTRGQQVTLSCSPISGHRSVSWYQQTPGQGLQFLFEYFSETQRNKGNFPGRFSGRQFSNSRSEMNVSTLELGDSALYLCASSRTTAGRSSYNEQFFGPGTRLTVL.

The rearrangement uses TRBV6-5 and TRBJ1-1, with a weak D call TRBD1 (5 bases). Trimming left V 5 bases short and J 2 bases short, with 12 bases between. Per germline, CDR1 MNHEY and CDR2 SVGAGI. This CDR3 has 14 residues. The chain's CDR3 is CASSTRDRNTEAFF. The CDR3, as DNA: TGTGCCAGCAGTACCCGGGACCGCAACACTGAAGCTTTCTTT.

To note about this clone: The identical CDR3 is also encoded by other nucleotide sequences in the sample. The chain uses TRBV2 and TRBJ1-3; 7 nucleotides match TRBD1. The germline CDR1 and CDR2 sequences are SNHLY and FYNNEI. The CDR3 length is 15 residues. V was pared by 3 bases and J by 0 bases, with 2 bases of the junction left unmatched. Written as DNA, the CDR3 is TGTGCCAGCAGTGAGGGACAGTTCTCTGGAAACACCATATATTTT. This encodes CASSEGQFSGNTIYF.

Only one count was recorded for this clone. The CDR3 loop reads CASSPDIAREKLFF. As DNA, the CDR3 is TGCGCCAGCAGCCCCGACATCGCCCGAGAAAAACTGTTTTTT. The genes are TRBV5-1 and TRBJ1-4; the D is unclear. The CDR3 runs to 14 residues. Germline V CDR1 and CDR2: SGHRS, YFSETQ. The V end lost 4 bases, the J end lost 8 bases, and 15 bases lay between the germline ends.

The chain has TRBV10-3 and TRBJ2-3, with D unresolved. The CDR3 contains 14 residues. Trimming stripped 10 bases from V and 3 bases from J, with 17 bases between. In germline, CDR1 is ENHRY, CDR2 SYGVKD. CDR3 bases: TGTGCCACCTTTAATCCGAGTAGGACAGATACGCAGTATTTT. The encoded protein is CATFNPSRTDTQYF.

CDR3 region: CAIKEGGGADYGYTF. CDR3 DNA sequence: TGTGCCATCAAGGAAGGGGGGGGCGCGGACTATGGCTACACCTTC. This rearrangement joins TRBV10-3 to TRBJ1-2; D might be TRBD1 (6 bases). The CDR3 is made up of 15 amino acids. Germline V CDR1 and CDR2: ENHRY, SYGVKD. V gave up 7 bases and J gave up 3 bases, with 18 bases separating them.

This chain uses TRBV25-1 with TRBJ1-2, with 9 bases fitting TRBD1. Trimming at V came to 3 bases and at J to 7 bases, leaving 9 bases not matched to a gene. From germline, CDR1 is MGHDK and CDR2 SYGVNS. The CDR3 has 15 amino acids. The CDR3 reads CASSDWTGARVGYTF. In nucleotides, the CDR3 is TGTGCCAGCAGTGATTGGACAGGGGCCCGAGTTGGCTACACCTTC.

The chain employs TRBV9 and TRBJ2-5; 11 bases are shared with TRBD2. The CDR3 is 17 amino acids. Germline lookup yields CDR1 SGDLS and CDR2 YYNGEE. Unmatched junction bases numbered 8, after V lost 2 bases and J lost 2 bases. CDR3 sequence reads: CASSVVTGTSGQETQYF. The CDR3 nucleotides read TGTGCCAGCAGCGTTGTTACCGGGACTAGCGGACAAGAGACCCAGTACTTC. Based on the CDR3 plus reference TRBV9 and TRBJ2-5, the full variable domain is DSGVTQTPKHLITATGQRVTLRCSPRSGDLSVYWYQQSLDQGLQFLIQYYNGEERAKGNILERFSAQQFPDLHSELNLSSLELGDSALYFCASSVVTGTSGQETQYFGPGTRLLVL.